What follows are 9 T cell receptor beta chains derived from one specimen sequenced in a study of shared clonotypes between healthy human individuals (TCRdb year 2020). The method was the immunoSEQ multiplex PCR assay. The clones in this table, taken by TCRdb from immuneACCESS, are in-frame only. Not every clone is retained; where verified, under half of the shortfall comes from an unresolved V gene, and the cause of the rest is unknown. The sample contains about 490,000 clones, 79% of them found a single time. The ten largest clones add up to 10% to 15% of the sample. The sample consisted of PBMCs. The source is a middle-aged woman in good health. Some clones in this sample may be carry-over from other donors' samples.

Only one count was recorded for this clone. CDR3 sequence: CASSYSWNTGELFF. DNA for the CDR3: TGTGCCAGCAGTTACAGCTGGAACACCGGGGAGCTGTTTTTT. This chain connects TRBV6-6 to TRBJ2-2; D unclear. Germline V gene sequence: CDR1 MNHNY, CDR2 SVGAGI (reference sequence). V lost 2 bases and J 1 base, leaving 5 bases between the germline ends. There are 14 residues in the CDR3.

The J gene is TRBJ2-3, the V gene TRBV28; 11 bases are a match to TRBD2. This CDR3 region has 16 residues. V shed 5 bases and J 2 bases; nucleotides not matched to a gene: 6. Germline V lookup: CDR1 MDHEN, CDR2 SYDVKM. The CDR3 nucleotides read TGTGCCAGCAGTCCCCAACTAGCGGGGGTCACAGATACGCAGTATTTT. Translating gives CASSPQLAGVTDTQYF.

The genes are TRBV7-2 and TRBJ2-3; the match to TRBD2 covers 7 bases. There are 16 residues in the CDR3. Germline CDR1 reads SGHTA; CDR2 reads FQGNSA. Trimming removed 4 bases from V and 1 base from J; junction bases left unmatched: 8. The CDR3 coding sequence is TGTGCCAGCAGCTCCGACGGGGGGAGGGGCACAGATACGCAGTATTTT. Its protein product is CASSSDGGRGTDTQYF. Drawing the rest from reference TRBV7-2 and TRBJ2-3, the complete variable domain is GAGVSQSPSNKVTEKGKDVELRCDPISGHTALYWYRQSLGQGLEFLIYFQGNSAPDKSGLPSDRFSAERTGGSVSTLTIQRTQQEDSAVYLCASSSDGGRGTDTQYFGPGTRLTVL.

The chain recombines TRBV6-4 with TRBJ2-2; 9 nucleotides agree with TRBD2. CDR3 length: 15 residues. The V gene end was trimmed by 3 bases and the J gene end by 6 bases; junction bases not matched to a gene: 5. Germline loops: CDR1 MRHNA, CDR2 SNTAGT. CDR3 nucleotides: TGTGCCAGCAGTGAAATAGCGGGAGAATCCGGGGAGCTGTTTTTT. As protein: CASSEIAGESGELFF.

The chain is built from TRBV18 and TRBJ2-1; 12 bases map to TRBD2. This CDR3 region has 16 residues. V was clipped by 2 bases and J by 7 bases; unmatched bases: 6. Germline V CDR1 and CDR2: KGHSH, LQKENI. CDR3 in amino acids: CASSPGLAGPANEQFF. CDR3 sequence (DNA): TGTGCCAGCTCACCAGGACTAGCGGGGCCTGCGAATGAGCAGTTCTTC.

The chain joins TRBV9 to TRBJ2-1; TRBD2 matches at 8 bases. The CDR3 is made up of 15 amino acids. Germline trimming cut 0 bases from V and 12 bases from J; bases unmatched to any gene: 11. The germline V gene encodes CDR1 SGDLS and CDR2 YYNGEE. The CDR3 sequence is CASSVVGTSLSWQFF. The CDR3 region has the DNA TGTGCCAGCAGCGTAGTAGGGACTAGTCTCTCCTGGCAGTTCTTC.

The CDR3 region is CASSEWDRGGEQYF. The CDR3 DNA follows: TGTGCCAGCAGTGAGTGGGACAGGGGTGGCGAGCAGTACTTC. The rearrangement links TRBV2 to TRBJ2-7; TRBD1 matches at 10 bases. There are 14 residues in the CDR3. V shed 3 bases, J shed 6 bases, and the junction held 5 bases outside the gene matches. Germline-derived CDR1 and CDR2 are SNHLY and FYNNEI.

This chain links TRBV4-1 with TRBJ2-5, with D hard to call. CDR1 and CDR2 from the germline V gene are MGHRA and YSYEKL. The CDR3 sequence is 13 residues long. V was pared by 5 bases and J by 5 bases, with 12 bases between. The CDR3 sequence: CASSSMLLETQYF. The CDR3 region has the DNA TGCGCCAGCAGCTCCATGTTACTTGAGACCCAGTACTTC.

The CDR3 DNA is TGTGCCAGCAGCCCTTCGGGAGTGATGGACACTGAAGCTTTCTTT. Translation gives CASSPSGVMDTEAFF. V is TRBV9 and J is TRBJ1-1; no firm D call. This CDR3 spans 15 amino acids. The germline gives CDR1 SGDLS, CDR2 YYNGEE. V lost 4 bases and J 3 bases, leaving 16 bases between the germline ends.